This T cell receptor (beta chain) stems from a study of low-dose radiotherapy and immunotherapy resistance in tumors. This clonotype was detected many times. Sample time point: before trial treatment. Covering alpha and beta chains, TRAV- and TRBV-specific primers were used for the first-strand cDNA. A roughly 22-cycle PCR with a constant-region primer and V-primer adapter amplified TCRs. Each CDR3 protein is one row after TCRdb ran MiXCR on the reads. Of 80,000 to 90,000 distinct CDR3 sequences detected, about 18% appear once; the ten largest clones hold about 2.8%. CDR1 and CDR2 from the germline V gene are MNHEY and SVGAGI. The CDR3 has 16 amino acids. Losses at the gene ends were 2 bases for V and 3 bases for J; bases not matched to a gene: 4.

This material consisted of PBMCs, taken before treatment. The TCR was taken from a male donor with prostate cancer. The chain recombines TRBV6-5 with TRBJ2-2; 9 bases align to TRBD1. CDR3 DNA sequence: TGTGCCAGCAGTTACCTTGGACAGGGGTACACCGGGGAGCTGTTTTTT. Amino acid sequence: CASSYLGQGYTGELFF.